This TCR beta chain appears in the sequencing data of a study of Ad26.COV2.S vaccination and SARS-CoV-2 variants. The repertoire was sequenced with immunoSEQ multiplex PCR; TCRdb's copy has only in-frame clones and lacks some. The table records approximately 350,000 clones, 83% of them present only once. This clone came up a few times. This sample also contains other DNA sequences that code for the same CDR3. Treatment reported: about 20 received Ad26.COV2.S at low or high dose, single or two shots; about five received placebo; per-sample allocation not given. Samples were taken on day 63 after the first vaccine or placebo injection. V lost 3 bases to trimming and J lost 5 bases, with 4 bases between them. The CDR3 spans 11 residues.

This receptor was identified in a person between 18 and 65 years old who received the Ad26.COV2.S COVID-19 vaccine or a placebo. The rearrangement uses TRBV12-3 or TRBV12-4 and TRBJ2-5, with D hard to call. Specimen: peripheral blood, collected in a trial of Ad26.COV2.S vaccine versus placebo. The CDR3 protein is CASSFGETQYF. CDR3 nucleotide sequence: TGTGCCAGCAGTTTTGGGGAGACCCAGTACTTC.